Reported below is one TCR beta chain. Per the original methods: Amplifying reference gene primers gave estimates of nucleated cell counts. Profiling relied on immunoSEQ multiplex PCR, and the TCRdb table lists in-frame clones only, not all of them. From that table come the V and J calls and clone size; the DNA was used to work out D and trimming. The sample carries about 170,000 clones, about 87% recorded once. This sample stems from a study of blood T cell repertoires in COVID-19. Germline V CDR1 and CDR2: LGHNT, FRNRAP. V lost 5 bases, J lost 8 bases, and 10 bases lay in between. CDR3 size: 12 residues.

The chain employs TRBV12-5 and TRBJ2-1; D remains unclear. The TCR was taken from a man between 18 and 35 years old with active or convalescent COVID-19. The sample consisted of peripheral blood. The CDR3 region has the DNA TGTGCTAGTGGTCTACCCTCCTATGAGCAGTTCTTC. Amino acid sequence: CASGLPSYEQFF.